This is a list of T cell receptor beta chains from one sample in a study of blood T cell repertoires in COVID-19. The assay was immunoSEQ multiplex PCR, and TCRdb's table has in-frame clones only and misses some. Of 350,000 to 450,000 clones listed, 70% to 90% were seen once; the top ten hold approximately 1.5%. Sequenced sample: PBMCs or T cells enriched from blood (not recorded which). The origin of the receptors is a woman aged 18 to 35 who had been exposed to COVID-19. Both conserved end residues are part of each CDR3. D genes are given only for firm matches.

v_gene,len,j_gene,d_gene,CDR3aa
TRBV11-2,15,TRBJ1-1,TRBD1,CASSLNRDRNTEAFF
TRBV29-1,15,TRBJ2-7,TRBD2,CSVEEGLAGSYEQYF
TRBV2,17,TRBJ1-5,.,CASSEALRGSGKDPQHF
TRBV10-3,14,TRBJ1-5,TRBD1,CAISEQGNYQPQHF
TRBV14,12,TRBJ2-7,.,CASSGTNYEQYF
TRBV11-2,15,TRBJ2-2,TRBD2,CASRLTSANTGELFF
TRBV5-8,14,TRBJ2-2,.,CASSPPMNTGELFF
TRBV7-3,16,TRBJ2-5,.,CASSLGDLKAQETQYF
TRBV6-2/TRBV6-3,15,TRBJ2-7,TRBD1,CASSYRDSPPYEQYF
TRBV3-1/TRBV3-2,15,TRBJ2-3,.,CASSRAGEVADTQYF
TRBV5-1,14,TRBJ1-1,.,CASSIRSGNTEAFF
TRBV3-1/TRBV3-2,14,TRBJ2-7,.,CASRFRDNSYEQYF
TRBV7-2,15,TRBJ1-5,TRBD1,CASSLAGTENQPQHF
TRBV18,17,TRBJ2-5,TRBD2,CASSPPSSGSFRETQYF
TRBV6-4,16,TRBJ2-1,TRBD2,CASSDESGRRSNEQFF
TRBV13,14,TRBJ2-2,.,CASSSEYLTGELFF
TRBV15,16,TRBJ2-7,.,CATSRVGGTRTYEQYF
TRBV9,15,TRBJ1-6,.,CASSVAPGYNSPLHF
TRBV2,12,TRBJ1-4,.,CASRRSGEKLFF
TRBV19,16,TRBJ1-2,.,CASRKTREDSSYGYTF
TRBV15,15,TRBJ1-1,.,CATSRDDRMNTEAFF
TRBV30,16,TRBJ2-1,.,CAWSVRERSTDNEQFF
TRBV5-1,15,TRBJ2-2,.,CASSLVAGNTGELFF
TRBV28,15,TRBJ2-7,TRBD1,CASSIDRETPYEQYF
TRBV28,14,TRBJ1-4,TRBD1,CASSMTGRMGKLFF
TRBV10-1,14,TRBJ2-7,TRBD1,CASSGTGGSYEQYF
TRBV19,18,TRBJ2-3,TRBD2,CASSIVGSGGFGTDTQYF
TRBV7-8,12,TRBJ1-1,.,CASSLVQSEAFF
TRBV19,19,TRBJ2-1,TRBD2,CASSSLGLAGTGSYNEQFF
TRBV15,16,TRBJ1-4,TRBD1,CATSLKPGQAWEKLFF
TRBV6-5,13,TRBJ1-1,TRBD1,CASNNRGRSEAFF
TRBV18,16,TRBJ2-7,TRBD1,CASSLQATGNSYEQYF
TRBV28,15,TRBJ2-6,TRBD2,CASSPWGGGANVLTF
TRBV3-1/TRBV3-2,15,TRBJ2-7,TRBD1,CASSQGQIPAYEQYF
TRBV5-4,16,TRBJ2-1,TRBD1,CASTRGGTGSYNEQFF
TRBV10-1,13,TRBJ1-1,TRBD1,CASSGDRGTEAFF
TRBV5-1,13,TRBJ2-1,TRBD2,CASRTSEYNEQFF
TRBV3-1/TRBV3-2,16,TRBJ1-6,.,CASSQRPGRGNSPLHF